Sequencing of this T cell receptor beta chain was carried out in a study of PD-1 blockade in classical Hodgkin lymphoma. Germline CDR1 is ENHRY and CDR2 is SYGVKD. Trimming at V came to 6 bases and at J to 6 bases, leaving 5 bases not matched to a gene. CDR3 length: 15 amino acids. Profiled with immunoSEQ multiplex PCR; TCRdb holds only in-frame clones, not every one. The sample has nearly 100,000 clones, 80% to 85% seen once. All trial patients relapsed after autologous stem cell transplantation. The sequenced sample was peripheral blood mononuclear cells (PBMCs), obtained at baseline. This clonotype originated in a human donor with classical Hodgkin lymphoma. The J gene is TRBJ2-2, the V gene TRBV10-3; 12 bases fit TRBD2. The CDR3 DNA is TGTGCCATCAGGCCGACTAGCGGGAGCTCCGGGGAGCTGTTTTTT. Its protein product is CAIRPTSGSSGELFF.